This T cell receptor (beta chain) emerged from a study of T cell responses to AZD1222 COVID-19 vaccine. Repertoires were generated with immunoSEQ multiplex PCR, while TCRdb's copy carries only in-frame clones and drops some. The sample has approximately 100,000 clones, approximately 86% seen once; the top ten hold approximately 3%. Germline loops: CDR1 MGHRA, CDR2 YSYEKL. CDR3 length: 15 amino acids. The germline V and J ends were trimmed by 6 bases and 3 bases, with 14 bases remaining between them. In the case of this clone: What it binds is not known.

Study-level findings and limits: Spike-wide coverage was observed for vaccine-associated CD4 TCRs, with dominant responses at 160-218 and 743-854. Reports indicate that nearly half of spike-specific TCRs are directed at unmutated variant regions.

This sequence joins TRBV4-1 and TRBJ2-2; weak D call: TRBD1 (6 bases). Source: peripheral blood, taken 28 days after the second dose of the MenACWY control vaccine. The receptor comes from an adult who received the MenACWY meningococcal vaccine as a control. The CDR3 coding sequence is TGCGCCAGCAGTACAGGGAACTGGGACACCGGGGAGCTGTTTTTT. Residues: CASSTGNWDTGELFF.